A selection of T cell receptor beta chains follows, all from one sample in a study of cytomegalovirus exposure and HLA in healthy donors. Method: immunoSEQ multiplex PCR; TCRdb's copy keeps in-frame clones and lacks some. This sample yields more than 90,000 clones, of which roughly 80% are seen a single time; 6.5% to 9% belongs to the top ten. The sequencing sample was made of PBMCs. These receptors were taken from a man between 35 and 55 years old in good health and CMV-seropositive. The conserved cysteine and the conserved F or W are not part of the CDR3 here. Fields, in order: V gene, D gene, CDR3 length, J gene, CDR3 protein. A D gene is named only where the DNA matches it firmly.

v_call: TRBV27
d_call: .
cdr3_length: 12
j_call: TRBJ2-1
cdr3_aa: ASSLFGGFNEQF

v_call: TRBV5-1
d_call: .
cdr3_length: 11
j_call: TRBJ1-3
cdr3_aa: ASSLGQGNTIY

v_call: TRBV6-5
d_call: .
cdr3_length: 13
j_call: TRBJ2-7
cdr3_aa: ASSYSARSLYEQY

v_call: TRBV19
d_call: .
cdr3_length: 10
j_call: TRBJ1-1
cdr3_aa: ASSRVRTEAF

v_call: TRBV19
d_call: .
cdr3_length: 10
j_call: TRBJ2-1
cdr3_aa: ASSTPGNEQF

v_call: TRBV11-1
d_call: .
cdr3_length: 12
j_call: TRBJ1-1
cdr3_aa: ASSADTSNTEAF

v_call: TRBV29-1
d_call: TRBD1
cdr3_length: 12
j_call: TRBJ2-2
cdr3_aa: SASRGPNTGELF

v_call: TRBV5-6
d_call: TRBD1
cdr3_length: 13
j_call: TRBJ1-2
cdr3_aa: ASSFLDRARYGYT

v_call: TRBV11-2
d_call: TRBD1
cdr3_length: 12
j_call: TRBJ1-5
cdr3_aa: ASSWDRQNQPQH

v_call: TRBV2
d_call: .
cdr3_length: 13
j_call: TRBJ2-1
cdr3_aa: ASRALWGDYNEQF

v_call: TRBV7-8
d_call: .
cdr3_length: 12
j_call: TRBJ2-1
cdr3_aa: ASSLRSLYNEQF

v_call: TRBV18
d_call: .
cdr3_length: 11
j_call: TRBJ1-1
cdr3_aa: ASSPSGSTEAF

v_call: TRBV2
d_call: TRBD1
cdr3_length: 14
j_call: TRBJ2-5
cdr3_aa: ASSAYGTGPRETQY

v_call: TRBV7-9
d_call: TRBD1
cdr3_length: 13
j_call: TRBJ2-5
cdr3_aa: ASSLARDSGLTQY

v_call: TRBV5-5
d_call: .
cdr3_length: 12
j_call: TRBJ1-1
cdr3_aa: ASSSSRGRPGAF

v_call: TRBV6-4
d_call: TRBD2
cdr3_length: 10
j_call: TRBJ2-7
cdr3_aa: ALRGGAYEQY

v_call: TRBV6-5
d_call: TRBD1
cdr3_length: 12
j_call: TRBJ1-4
cdr3_aa: ASSYRAGGEKLF

v_call: TRBV9
d_call: TRBD2
cdr3_length: 13
j_call: TRBJ2-5
cdr3_aa: ASSVAGGPLETQY

v_call: TRBV7-2
d_call: .
cdr3_length: 11
j_call: TRBJ1-1
cdr3_aa: ASTSQGNTEAF

v_call: TRBV27
d_call: .
cdr3_length: 11
j_call: TRBJ2-7
cdr3_aa: ASSLSRSHEQY

v_call: TRBV10-3
d_call: .
cdr3_length: 11
j_call: TRBJ1-2
cdr3_aa: AISESRDDGYT

v_call: TRBV5-4
d_call: TRBD1
cdr3_length: 12
j_call: .
cdr3_aa: ASSPGTVSYEQY

v_call: TRBV11-3
d_call: TRBD1
cdr3_length: 16
j_call: TRBJ2-3
cdr3_aa: ASSLGGLGQGRTDTQY

v_call: TRBV15
d_call: TRBD1
cdr3_length: 16
j_call: TRBJ2-2
cdr3_aa: ATGAGTATSKFTGELF

v_call: TRBV6-5
d_call: .
cdr3_length: 13
j_call: TRBJ1-5
cdr3_aa: ASSKGTFGNQPQH

v_call: TRBV5-6
d_call: .
cdr3_length: 13
j_call: TRBJ2-7
cdr3_aa: ASSLYGTSPYEQY

v_call: TRBV13
d_call: .
cdr3_length: 13
j_call: TRBJ2-1
cdr3_aa: ASVLGRSSYNEQF

v_call: TRBV7-6
d_call: .
cdr3_length: 14
j_call: TRBJ1-1
cdr3_aa: ASSLGQGRGDTEAF

v_call: TRBV7-3
d_call: TRBD2
cdr3_length: 13
j_call: TRBJ2-2
cdr3_aa: ASSLPAGATGELF

v_call: TRBV19
d_call: TRBD1
cdr3_length: 18
j_call: TRBJ2-1
cdr3_aa: ASSIRGQGAAGGFYNEQF

v_call: TRBV7-9
d_call: TRBD1
cdr3_length: 12
j_call: TRBJ2-5
cdr3_aa: ASSHTGGSETQY

v_call: TRBV5-1
d_call: TRBD2
cdr3_length: 13
j_call: TRBJ2-5
cdr3_aa: ASSSAGTIEETQY

v_call: TRBV5-6
d_call: .
cdr3_length: 11
j_call: TRBJ2-5
cdr3_aa: ASSWSAKETQY

v_call: TRBV6-1
d_call: TRBD1
cdr3_length: 13
j_call: TRBJ2-1
cdr3_aa: ASKIRDSQGNEQF

v_call: TRBV6-1
d_call: .
cdr3_length: 12
j_call: TRBJ2-5
cdr3_aa: ASIRQGSAETQY

v_call: TRBV5-6
d_call: TRBD1
cdr3_length: 13
j_call: TRBJ1-1
cdr3_aa: ASSPYRGRHTEAF